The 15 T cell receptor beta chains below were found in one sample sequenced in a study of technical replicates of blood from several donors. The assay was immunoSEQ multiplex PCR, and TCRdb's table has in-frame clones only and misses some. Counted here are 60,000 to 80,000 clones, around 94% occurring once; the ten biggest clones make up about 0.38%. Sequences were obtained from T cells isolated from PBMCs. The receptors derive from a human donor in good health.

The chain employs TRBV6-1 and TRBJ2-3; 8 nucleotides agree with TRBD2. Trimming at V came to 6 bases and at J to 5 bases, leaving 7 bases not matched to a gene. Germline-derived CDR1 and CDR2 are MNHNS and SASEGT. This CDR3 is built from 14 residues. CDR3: CASRSAGDIDTQYF. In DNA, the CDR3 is TGTGCCAGCAGGTCAGCGGGAGATATAGATACGCAGTATTTT.

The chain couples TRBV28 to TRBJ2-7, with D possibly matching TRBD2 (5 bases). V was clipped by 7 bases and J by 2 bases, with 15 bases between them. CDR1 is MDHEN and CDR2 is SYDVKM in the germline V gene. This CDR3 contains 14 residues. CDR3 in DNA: TGTGCCAGCATATCGGGCAGACTAACCTACGAGCAGTACTTC. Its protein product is CASISGRLTYEQYF. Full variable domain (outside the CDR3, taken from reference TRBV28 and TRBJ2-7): DVKVTQSSRYLVKRTGEKVFLECVQDMDHENMFWYRQDPGLGLRLIYFSYDVKMKEKGDIPEGYSVSREKKERFSLILESASTNQTSMYLCASISGRLTYEQYFGPGTRLTVT.

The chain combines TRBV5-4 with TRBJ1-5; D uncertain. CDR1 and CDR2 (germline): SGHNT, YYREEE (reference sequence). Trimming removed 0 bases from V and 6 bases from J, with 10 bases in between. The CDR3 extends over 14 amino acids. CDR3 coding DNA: TGTGCCAGCAGCTTGGCGGGGAACGGTCAGCCCCAGCATTTT. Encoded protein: CASSLAGNGQPQHF. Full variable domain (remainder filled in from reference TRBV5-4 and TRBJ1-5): ETGVTQSPTHLIKTRGQQVTLRCSSQSGHNTVSWYQQALGQGPQFIFQYYREEENGRGNFPPRFSGLQFPNYSSELNVNALELDDSALYLCASSLAGNGQPQHFGDGTRLSIL.

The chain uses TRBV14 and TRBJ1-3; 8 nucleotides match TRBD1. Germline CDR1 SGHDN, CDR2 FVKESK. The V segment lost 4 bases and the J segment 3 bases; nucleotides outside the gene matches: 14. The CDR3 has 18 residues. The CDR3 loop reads CASSLTRTGRLFGNTIYF. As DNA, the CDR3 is TGTGCCAGCAGCCTAACTAGGACAGGGCGACTATTTGGAAACACCATATATTTT.

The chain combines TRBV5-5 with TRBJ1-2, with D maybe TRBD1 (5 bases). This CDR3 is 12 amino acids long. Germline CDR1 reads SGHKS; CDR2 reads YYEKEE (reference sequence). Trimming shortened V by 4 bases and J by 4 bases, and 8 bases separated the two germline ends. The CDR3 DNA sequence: TGTGCCAGCAGCGGTGACAGCTATGGCTACACCTTC. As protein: CASSGDSYGYTF.

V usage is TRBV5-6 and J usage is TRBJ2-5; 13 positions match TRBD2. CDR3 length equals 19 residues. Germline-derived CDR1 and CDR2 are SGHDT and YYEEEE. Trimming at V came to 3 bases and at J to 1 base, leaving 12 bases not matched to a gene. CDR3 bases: TGTGCCAGCAGCTCCACTAGCGGGAGGGCCGTGTTTGGCCAAGAGACCCAGTACTTC. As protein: CASSSTSGRAVFGQETQYF.

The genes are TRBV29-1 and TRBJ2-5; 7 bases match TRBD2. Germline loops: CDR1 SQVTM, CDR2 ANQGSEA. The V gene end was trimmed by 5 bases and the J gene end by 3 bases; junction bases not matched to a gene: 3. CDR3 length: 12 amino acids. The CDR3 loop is CSVLGGEETQYF. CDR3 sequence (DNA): TGCAGCGTTTTGGGAGGGGAAGAGACCCAGTACTTC. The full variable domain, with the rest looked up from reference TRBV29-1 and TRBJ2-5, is SAVISQKPSRDICQRGTSLTIQCQVDSQVTMMFWYRQQPGQSLTLIATANQGSEATYESGFVIDKFPISRPNLTFSTLTVSNMSPEDSSIYLCSVLGGEETQYFGPGTRLLVL.

CDR3 in amino acids: CASRSSGYTDTQYF. In nucleotides, the CDR3 is TGTGCCAGCAGGTCCAGCGGGTACACAGATACGCAGTATTTT. The chain links TRBV27 to TRBJ2-3; D perhaps matches TRBD2 (6 bases). Trimming pared 6 bases from V and 2 bases from J, leaving 12 bases between. Germline assignment: CDR1 MNHEY and CDR2 SMNVEV (reference sequence). The length of the CDR3 is 14 residues.

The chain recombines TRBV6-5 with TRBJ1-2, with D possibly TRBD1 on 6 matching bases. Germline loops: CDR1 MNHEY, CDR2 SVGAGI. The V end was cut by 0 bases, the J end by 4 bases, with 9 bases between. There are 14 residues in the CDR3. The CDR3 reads CASSYSTGFYGYTF. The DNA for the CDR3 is TGTGCCAGCAGTTACTCTACAGGGTTCTATGGCTACACCTTC.

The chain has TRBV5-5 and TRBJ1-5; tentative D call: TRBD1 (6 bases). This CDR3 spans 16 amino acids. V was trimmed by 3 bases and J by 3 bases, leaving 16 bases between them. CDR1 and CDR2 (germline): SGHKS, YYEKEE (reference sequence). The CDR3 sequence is CASSSPTGEYNQPQHF. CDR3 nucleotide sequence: TGTGCCAGCAGCTCCCCGACAGGCGAGTACAATCAGCCCCAGCATTTT.

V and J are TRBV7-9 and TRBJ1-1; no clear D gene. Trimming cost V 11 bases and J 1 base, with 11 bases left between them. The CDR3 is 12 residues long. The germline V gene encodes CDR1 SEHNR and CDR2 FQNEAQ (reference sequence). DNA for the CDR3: TGTGCCGGTACGATACAGAACACTGAAGCTTTCTTT. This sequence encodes CAGTIQNTEAFF.

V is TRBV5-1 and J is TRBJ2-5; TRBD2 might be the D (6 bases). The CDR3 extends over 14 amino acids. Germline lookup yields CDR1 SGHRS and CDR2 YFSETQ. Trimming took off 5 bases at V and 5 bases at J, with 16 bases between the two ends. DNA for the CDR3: TGCGCCAGCAGGATTGGCCCGGGGGAGGAGACCCAGTACTTC. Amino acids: CASRIGPGEETQYF.

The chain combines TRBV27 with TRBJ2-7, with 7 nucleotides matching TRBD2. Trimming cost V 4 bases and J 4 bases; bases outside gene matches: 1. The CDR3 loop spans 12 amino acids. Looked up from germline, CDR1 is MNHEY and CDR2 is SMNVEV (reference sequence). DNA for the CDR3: TGTGCCAGCAGTTGGGGGGGTTACGAGCAGTACTTC. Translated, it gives CASSWGGYEQYF.

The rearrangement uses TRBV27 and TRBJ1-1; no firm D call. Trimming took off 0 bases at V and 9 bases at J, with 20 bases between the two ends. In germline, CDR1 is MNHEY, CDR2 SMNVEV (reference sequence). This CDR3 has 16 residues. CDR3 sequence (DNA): TGTGCCAGCAGTTTATCGATGGGAGCTCCCCCTGTAAAAGCTTTCTTT. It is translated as CASSLSMGAPPVKAFF.

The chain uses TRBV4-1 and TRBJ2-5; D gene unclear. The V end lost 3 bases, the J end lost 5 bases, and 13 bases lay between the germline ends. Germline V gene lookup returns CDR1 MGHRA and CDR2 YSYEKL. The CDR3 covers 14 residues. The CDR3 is CASSHLGSGETQYF. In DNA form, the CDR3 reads TGCGCCAGCAGCCACCTCGGGTCTGGGGAGACCCAGTACTTC.